The rows below give T cell receptor beta chains drawn from one sample of a study of T cells expressing NK-cell markers. TCRdb reprocessed the 5' RACE reads and stores each CDR3 protein as one record, lacking DNA. The specimen's table records about 430,000 distinct CDR3 sequences. Sequencing used blood T cells: a sorted CD56 or NKG2C T cell subset, CD4+ or CD8+ T cells, or bulk PBMC T cells (not recorded which). These receptors came from a woman between 50 and 59 years old in good health. The CDR3 runs from the conserved cysteine through the conserved F or W.

V	J	length	CDR3
TRBV20-1	TRBJ2-5	13	CSAGTGTRETQYF
TRBV9	TRBJ1-6	14	CASSATGTGSPLHF
TRBV20-1	TRBJ2-2	13	CSASLGFSGELFF
TRBV24-1	TRBJ2-2	17	CATSPYGQGPYTGELFF
TRBV4-1	TRBJ2-1	16	CASSHSALAGGREQFF
TRBV20-1	TRBJ1-5	13	CSARVGGYQPQHF
TRBV7-9	TRBJ2-7	14	CASGSGRKPYEQYF
TRBV7-9	TRBJ2-1	14	CASSLKGLATEQFF
TRBV5-6	TRBJ2-4	16	CASSLPDRVAKNIQYF
TRBV12-3/TRBV12-4	TRBJ2-5	19	CASRSSLQGGIWGRETQYF
TRBV7-9	TRBJ1-5	14	CASQTGHEGQPQHF
TRBV12-3/TRBV12-4	TRBJ2-7	14	CASSFDGRVGEQYF
TRBV6-1	TRBJ2-5	15	CASTAAQGYQETQYF